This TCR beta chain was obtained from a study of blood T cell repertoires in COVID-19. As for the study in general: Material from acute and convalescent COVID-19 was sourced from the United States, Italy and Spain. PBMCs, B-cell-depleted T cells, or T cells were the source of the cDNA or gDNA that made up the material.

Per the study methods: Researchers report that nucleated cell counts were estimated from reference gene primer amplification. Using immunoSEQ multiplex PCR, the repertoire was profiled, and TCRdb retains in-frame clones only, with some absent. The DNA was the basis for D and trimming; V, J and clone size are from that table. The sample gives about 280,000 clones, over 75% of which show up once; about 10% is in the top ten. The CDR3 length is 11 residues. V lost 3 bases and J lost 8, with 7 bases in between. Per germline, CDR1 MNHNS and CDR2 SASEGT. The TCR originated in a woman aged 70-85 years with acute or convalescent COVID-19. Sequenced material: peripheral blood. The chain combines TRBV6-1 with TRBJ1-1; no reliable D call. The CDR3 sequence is CASSEMREAFF. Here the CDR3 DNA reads TGTGCCAGCAGTGAGATGCGAGAAGCTTTCTTT.